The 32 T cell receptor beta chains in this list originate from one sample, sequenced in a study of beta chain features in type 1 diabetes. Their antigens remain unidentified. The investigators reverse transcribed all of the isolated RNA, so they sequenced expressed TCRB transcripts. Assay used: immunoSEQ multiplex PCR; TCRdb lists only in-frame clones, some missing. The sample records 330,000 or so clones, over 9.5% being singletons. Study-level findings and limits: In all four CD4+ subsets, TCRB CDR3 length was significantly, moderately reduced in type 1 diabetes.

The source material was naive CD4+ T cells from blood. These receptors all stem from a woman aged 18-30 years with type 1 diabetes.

For the CDR3, the DNA is TGCGCCAGCAGCCCTCGGGAGGGGAACTACGAGCAGTACTTC. Protein product: CASSPREGNYEQYF. This sequence joins TRBV4-1 and TRBJ2-7, with 8 bases matching TRBD2. There are 14 residues in the CDR3. Germline V CDR1 and CDR2: MGHRA, YSYEKL. V lost 4 bases and J lost 3; bases outside the gene matches: 5.

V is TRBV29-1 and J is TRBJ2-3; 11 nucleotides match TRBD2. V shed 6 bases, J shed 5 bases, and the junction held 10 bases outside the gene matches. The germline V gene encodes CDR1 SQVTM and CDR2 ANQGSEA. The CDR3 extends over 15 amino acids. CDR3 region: CSVALAGGRGDTQYF. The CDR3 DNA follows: TGCAGCGTGGCTTTAGCGGGGGGGCGCGGAGATACGCAGTATTTT.

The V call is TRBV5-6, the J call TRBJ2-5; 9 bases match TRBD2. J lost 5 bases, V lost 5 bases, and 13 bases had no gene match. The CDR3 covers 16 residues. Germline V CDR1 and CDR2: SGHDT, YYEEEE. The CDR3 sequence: CASRPRLAVRVETQYF. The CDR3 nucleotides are TGTGCCAGCAGGCCCCGACTAGCGGTACGAGTGGAGACCCAGTACTTC.

The DNA for the CDR3 is TGTGCCAGCAGCTGGGAGGGGGGAAGCTCCTACGAGCAGTACTTC. Its protein product is CASSWEGGSSYEQYF. V and J are TRBV7-6 and TRBJ2-7; the D gene is possibly TRBD2 (7 bases). Germline CDR1 and CDR2: SGHVS and FNYEAQ. The V and J ends lost 4 bases and 0 bases respectively, with 13 bases between them. CDR3 length: 15 amino acids. The full variable domain, with the rest looked up from reference TRBV7-6 and TRBJ2-7, is GAGVSQSPRYKVTKRGQDVALRCDPISGHVSLYWYRQALGQGPEFLTYFNYEAQQDKSGLPNDRFSAERPEGSISTLTIQRTEQRDSAMYRCASSWEGGSSYEQYFGPGTRLTVT.

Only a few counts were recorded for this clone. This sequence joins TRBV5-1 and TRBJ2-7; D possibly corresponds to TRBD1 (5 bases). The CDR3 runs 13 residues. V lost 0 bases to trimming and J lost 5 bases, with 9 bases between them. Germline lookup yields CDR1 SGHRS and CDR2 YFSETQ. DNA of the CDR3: TGCGCCAGCAGCTTGGACAGGCTCAACGAGCAGTACTTC. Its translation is CASSLDRLNEQYF. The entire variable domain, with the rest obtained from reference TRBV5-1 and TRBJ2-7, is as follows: KAGVTQTPRYLIKTRGQQVTLSCSPISGHRSVSWYQQTPGQGLQFLFEYFSETQRNKGNFPGRFSGRQFSNSRSEMNVSTLELGDSALYLCASSLDRLNEQYFGPGTRLTVT.

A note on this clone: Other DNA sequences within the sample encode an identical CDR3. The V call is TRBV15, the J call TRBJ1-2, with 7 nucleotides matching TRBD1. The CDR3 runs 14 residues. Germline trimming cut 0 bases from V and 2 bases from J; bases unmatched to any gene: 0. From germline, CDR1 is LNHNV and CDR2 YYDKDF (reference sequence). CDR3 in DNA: TGTGCCACCAGCAGAGACAGGGGGAACTATGGCTACACCTTC. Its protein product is CATSRDRGNYGYTF.

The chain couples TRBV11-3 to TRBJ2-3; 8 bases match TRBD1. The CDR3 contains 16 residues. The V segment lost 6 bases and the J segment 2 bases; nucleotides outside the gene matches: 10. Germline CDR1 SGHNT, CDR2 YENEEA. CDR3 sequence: CASRRQGASLTDTQYF. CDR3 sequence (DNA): TGTGCCAGCAGGCGTCAGGGGGCCTCGCTCACAGATACGCAGTATTTT.

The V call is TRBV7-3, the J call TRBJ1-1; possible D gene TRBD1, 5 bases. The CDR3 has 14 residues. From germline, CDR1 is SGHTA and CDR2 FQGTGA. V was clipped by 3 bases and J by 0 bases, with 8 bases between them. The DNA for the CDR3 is TGTGCCAGCAGCTTCGACAGTATGAACACTGAAGCTTTCTTT. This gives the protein CASSFDSMNTEAFF.

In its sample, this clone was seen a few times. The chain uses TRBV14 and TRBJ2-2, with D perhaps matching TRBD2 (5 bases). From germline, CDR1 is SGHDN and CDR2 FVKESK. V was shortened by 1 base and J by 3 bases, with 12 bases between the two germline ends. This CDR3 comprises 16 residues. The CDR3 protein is CASSQGQAEDTGELFF. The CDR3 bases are TGTGCCAGCAGCCAAGGGCAGGCGGAGGACACCGGGGAGCTGTTTTTT. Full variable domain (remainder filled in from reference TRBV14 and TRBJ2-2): EAGVTQFPSHSVIEKGQTVTLRCDPISGHDNLYWYRRVMGKEIKFLLHFVKESKQDESGMPNNRFLAERTGGTYSTLKVQPAELEDSGVYFCASSQGQAEDTGELFFGEGSRLTVL.

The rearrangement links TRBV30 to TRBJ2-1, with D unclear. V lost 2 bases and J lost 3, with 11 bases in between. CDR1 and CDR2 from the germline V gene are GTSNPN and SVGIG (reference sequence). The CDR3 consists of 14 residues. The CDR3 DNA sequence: TGTGCCTGGAGTTGGGCCGTCGGCTACAATGAGCAGTTCTTC. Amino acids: CAWSWAVGYNEQFF.

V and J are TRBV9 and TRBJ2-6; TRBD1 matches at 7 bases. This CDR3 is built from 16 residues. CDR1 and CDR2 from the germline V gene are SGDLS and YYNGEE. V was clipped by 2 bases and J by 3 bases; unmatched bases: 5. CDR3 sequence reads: CASSVRWTGGANVLTF. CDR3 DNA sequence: TGTGCCAGCAGCGTCCGGTGGACAGGTGGGGCCAACGTCCTGACTTTC.

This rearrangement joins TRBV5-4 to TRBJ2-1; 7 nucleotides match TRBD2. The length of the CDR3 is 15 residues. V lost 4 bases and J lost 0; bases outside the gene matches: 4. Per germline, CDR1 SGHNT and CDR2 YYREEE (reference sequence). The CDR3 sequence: CASSAGGNSYNEQFF. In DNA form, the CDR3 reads TGTGCCAGCAGCGCCGGGGGGAACTCCTACAATGAGCAGTTCTTC.

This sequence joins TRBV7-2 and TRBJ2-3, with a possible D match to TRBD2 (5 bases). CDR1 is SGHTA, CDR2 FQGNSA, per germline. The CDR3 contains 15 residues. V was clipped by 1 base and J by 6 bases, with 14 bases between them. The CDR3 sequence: CASSLGVGARDTQYF. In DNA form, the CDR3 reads TGTGCCAGCAGCTTAGGAGTGGGAGCTCGGGATACGCAGTATTTT.

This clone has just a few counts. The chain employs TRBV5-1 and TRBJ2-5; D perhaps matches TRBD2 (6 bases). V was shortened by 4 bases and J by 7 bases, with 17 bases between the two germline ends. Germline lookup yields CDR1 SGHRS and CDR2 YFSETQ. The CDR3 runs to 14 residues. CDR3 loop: CASSTPGTEGTQYF. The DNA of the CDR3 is TGCGCCAGCAGCACACCGGGGACGGAGGGGACCCAGTACTTC.

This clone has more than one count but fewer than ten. The CDR3 coding sequence is TGTGCCAGCAGTTACCTGGCAGAGCAGTTCTTC. Its protein product is CASSYLAEQFF. V gene TRBV6-5 combines with J gene TRBJ2-1; D is undetermined. This CDR3 region has 11 residues. The germline V and J ends were trimmed by 2 bases and 10 bases, with 6 bases remaining between them. The germline CDR1 and CDR2 sequences are MNHEY and SVGAGI.

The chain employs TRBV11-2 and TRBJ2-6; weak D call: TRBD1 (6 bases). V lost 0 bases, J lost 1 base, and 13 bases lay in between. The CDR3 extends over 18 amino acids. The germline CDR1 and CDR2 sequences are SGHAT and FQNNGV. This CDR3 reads CASSLDRGQRSGANVLTF. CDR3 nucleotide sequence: TGTGCCAGCAGCTTAGATCGAGGACAGAGGTCTGGGGCCAACGTCCTGACTTTC.

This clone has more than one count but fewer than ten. CDR3 protein: CASSFYVDTEAFF. The CDR3 coding sequence is TGTGCCAGCAGCTTCTATGTCGACACTGAAGCTTTCTTT. The chain joins TRBV7-2 to TRBJ1-1, with D hard to call. With 3 bases removed from V and 3 bases from J, the gap between germline ends came to 8 bases. The CDR3 runs to 13 residues. Germline V gene data show CDR1 as SGHTA and CDR2 as FQGNSA.

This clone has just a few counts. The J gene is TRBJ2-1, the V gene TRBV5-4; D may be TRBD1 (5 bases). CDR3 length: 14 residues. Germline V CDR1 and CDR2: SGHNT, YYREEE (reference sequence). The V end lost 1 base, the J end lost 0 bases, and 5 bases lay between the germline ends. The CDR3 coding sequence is TGTGCCAGCAGCTTGCAGGGCTCCTACAATGAGCAGTTCTTC. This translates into CASSLQGSYNEQFF.

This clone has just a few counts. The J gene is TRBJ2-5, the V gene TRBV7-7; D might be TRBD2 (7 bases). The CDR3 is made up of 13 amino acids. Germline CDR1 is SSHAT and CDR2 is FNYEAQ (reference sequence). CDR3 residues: CASRGADQETQYF. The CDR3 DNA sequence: TGTGCTAGCCGGGGGGCCGACCAAGAGACCCAGTACTTC.

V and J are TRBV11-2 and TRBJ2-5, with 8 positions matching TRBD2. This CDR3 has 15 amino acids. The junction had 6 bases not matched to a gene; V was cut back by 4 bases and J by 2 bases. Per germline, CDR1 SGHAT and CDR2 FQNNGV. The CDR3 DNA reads TGTGCCAGCAGCTCCGGGGGGGCGGGACAAGAGACCCAGTACTTC. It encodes CASSSGGAGQETQYF.

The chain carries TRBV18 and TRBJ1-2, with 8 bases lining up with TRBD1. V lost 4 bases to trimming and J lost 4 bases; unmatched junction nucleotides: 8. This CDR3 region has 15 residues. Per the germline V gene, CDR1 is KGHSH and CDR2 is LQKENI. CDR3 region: CASSQSGQGGYGYTF. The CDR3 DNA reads TGTGCCAGCTCACAGAGCGGACAGGGAGGCTATGGCTACACCTTC.

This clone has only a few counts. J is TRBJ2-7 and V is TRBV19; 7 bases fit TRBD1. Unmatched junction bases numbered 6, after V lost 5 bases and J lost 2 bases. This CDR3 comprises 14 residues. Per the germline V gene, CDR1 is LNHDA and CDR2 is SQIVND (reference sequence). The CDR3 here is CASSSPDRTYEQYF. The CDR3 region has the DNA TGTGCCAGTAGTTCCCCGGACAGGACCTACGAGCAGTACTTC.

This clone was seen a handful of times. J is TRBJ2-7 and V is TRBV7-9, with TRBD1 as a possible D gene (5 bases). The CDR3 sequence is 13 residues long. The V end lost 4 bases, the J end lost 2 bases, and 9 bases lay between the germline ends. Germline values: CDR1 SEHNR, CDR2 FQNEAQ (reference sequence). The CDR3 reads CASSSQGPYEQYF. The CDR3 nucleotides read TGTGCCAGCAGCTCCCAGGGCCCCTACGAGCAGTACTTC.

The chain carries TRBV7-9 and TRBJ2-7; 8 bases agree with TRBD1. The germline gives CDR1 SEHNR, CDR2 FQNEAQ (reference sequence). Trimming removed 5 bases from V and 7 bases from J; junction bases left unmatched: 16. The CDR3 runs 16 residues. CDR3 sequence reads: CASSPYGGRGLLEQYF. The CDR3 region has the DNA TGTGCCAGCAGCCCTTATGGCGGCAGGGGGCTTCTGGAGCAGTACTTC.

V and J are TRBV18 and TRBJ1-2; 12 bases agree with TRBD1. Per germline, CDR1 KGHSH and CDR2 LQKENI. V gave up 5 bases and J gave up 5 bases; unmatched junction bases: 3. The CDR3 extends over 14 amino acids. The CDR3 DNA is TGTGCCAGCTCAGAGGGACAGGGGGCTTATGGCTACACCTTC. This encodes CASSEGQGAYGYTF.

CDR3 sequence: CASSLVGQGAREQYF. Written as DNA, the CDR3 is TGTGCCAGCAGCTTAGTGGGACAGGGAGCAAGGGAGCAGTACTTC. The J gene is TRBJ2-7, the V gene TRBV7-2, with TRBD1 identical over 9 bases. Germline loops: CDR1 SGHTA, CDR2 FQGNSA. V shed 1 base and J 7 bases; nucleotides not matched to a gene: 8. The CDR3 is 15 amino acids.

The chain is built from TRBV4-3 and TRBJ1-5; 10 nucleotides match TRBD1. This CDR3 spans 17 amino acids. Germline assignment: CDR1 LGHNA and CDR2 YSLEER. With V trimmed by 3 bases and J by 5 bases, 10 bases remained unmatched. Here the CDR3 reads CASSQNSGTGAYQPQHF. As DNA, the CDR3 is TGCGCCAGCAGCCAGAACTCCGGGACAGGGGCCTATCAGCCCCAGCATTTT.

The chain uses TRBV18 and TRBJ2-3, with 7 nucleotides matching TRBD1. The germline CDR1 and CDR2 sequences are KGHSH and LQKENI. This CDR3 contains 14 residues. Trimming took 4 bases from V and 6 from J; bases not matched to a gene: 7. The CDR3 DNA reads TGTGCCAGCTCACGACAGGGTTTTAAGGATACGCAGTATTTT. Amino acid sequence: CASSRQGFKDTQYF.

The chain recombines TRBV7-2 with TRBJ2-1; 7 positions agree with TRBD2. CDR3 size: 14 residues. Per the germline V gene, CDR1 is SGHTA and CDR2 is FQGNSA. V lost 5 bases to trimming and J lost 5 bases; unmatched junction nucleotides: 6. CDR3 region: CASSPTSAHNEQFF. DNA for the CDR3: TGTGCCAGCAGCCCAACTAGCGCCCACAATGAGCAGTTCTTC.

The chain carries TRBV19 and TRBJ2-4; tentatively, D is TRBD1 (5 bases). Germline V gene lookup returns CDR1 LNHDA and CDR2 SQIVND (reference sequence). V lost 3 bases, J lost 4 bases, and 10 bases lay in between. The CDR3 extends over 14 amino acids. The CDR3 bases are TGTGCCAGTAGTATCCCGGACAAGAAAAACATTCAGTACTTC. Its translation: CASSIPDKKNIQYF.

CDR3 bases: TGTGCCAGCAGCTCTAGACAACTAGCGGGAGCTTACAATGAGCAGTTCTTC. Protein sequence: CASSSRQLAGAYNEQFF. The chain links TRBV4-2 to TRBJ2-1, with TRBD2 identical over 11 bases. The CDR3 spans 17 residues. Germline V gives CDR1 LGHNA, CDR2 YNFKEQ. Losses at the gene ends were 5 bases for V and 4 bases for J; bases not matched to a gene: 10.

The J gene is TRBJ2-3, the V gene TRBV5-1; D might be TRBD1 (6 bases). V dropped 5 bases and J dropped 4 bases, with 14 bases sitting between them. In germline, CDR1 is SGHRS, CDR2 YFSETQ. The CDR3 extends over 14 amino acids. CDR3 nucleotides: TGCGCCAGCAGTGAGACTGGGGGCGCAGATACGCAGTATTTT. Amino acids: CASSETGGADTQYF. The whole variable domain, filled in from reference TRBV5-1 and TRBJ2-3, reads KAGVTQTPRYLIKTRGQQVTLSCSPISGHRSVSWYQQTPGQGLQFLFEYFSETQRNKGNFPGRFSGRQFSNSRSEMNVSTLELGDSALYLCASSETGGADTQYFGPGTRLTVL.